The 27 T cell receptor beta chains given below trace back to one sample, sequenced in a study of blood T cells in healthy people across ages. A second roughly 6 to 11 cycle PCR used barcoded and J-beta primers. One entry per CDR3 protein results from TCRdb running MiXCR on the 5' RACE reads. This repertoire shows hundreds of thousands of distinct CDR3 sequences, more than 20% found once; its top ten account for roughly 3.6%. Sample: blood. These receptors were taken from a man between 65 and 85 years old in good health.

The sample holds a few counts of this clonotype. The chain combines TRBV20-1 with TRBJ2-7; no clear D. V was pared by 5 bases and J by 2 bases, with 7 bases between. Germline V gene data show CDR1 as DFQATT and CDR2 as SNEGSKA (reference sequence). This CDR3 comprises 11 residues. The CDR3 DNA is TGCAGTGCTGTCGGAGCCTACGAGCAGTACTTC. Translated, it gives CSAVGAYEQYF.

The rearrangement uses TRBV5-1 and TRBJ1-4, with no clear D. V lost 0 bases and J 7 bases, leaving 10 bases between the germline ends. The CDR3 extends over 14 amino acids. The germline V gene has CDR1 SGHRS and CDR2 YFSETQ. The chain's CDR3 is CASSLGETSEKLFF. The CDR3 DNA reads as TGCGCCAGCAGCTTGGGAGAAACCAGTGAAAAACTGTTTTTT.

V is TRBV27 and J is TRBJ2-5; D is unclear. There are 14 residues in the CDR3. Germline assignment: CDR1 MNHEY and CDR2 SMNVEV (reference sequence). Trimming left V 4 bases short and J 5 bases short, with 14 bases between. The CDR3 is CASSSSLRAETQYF. The CDR3 DNA reads TGTGCCAGCAGTTCCTCGTTACGGGCCGAGACCCAGTACTTC.

V and J are TRBV6-5 and TRBJ2-5; D gene uncertain. Germline-derived CDR1 and CDR2 are MNHEY and SVGAGI. Deletions cut 6 bases from V and 4 bases from J, with 12 bases between. The CDR3 extends over 13 amino acids. CDR3 protein: CASSRWEGETQYF. The CDR3 DNA reads TGTGCCAGCAGCCGGTGGGAAGGAGAGACCCAGTACTTC.

This clonotype was observed a handful of times. CDR3 in DNA: TGTGCCAGCAGCCAAGCCAAGGGGATAAGTGGCACTGAAGCTTTCTTT. Its translation: CASSQAKGISGTEAFF. The chain carries TRBV3-1 and TRBJ1-1, with D maybe TRBD1 (5 bases). The germline gives CDR1 LGHDT, CDR2 YNNKEL (reference sequence). With 1 base removed from V and 4 bases from J, the gap between germline ends came to 16 bases. The CDR3 consists of 16 residues.

This clonotype was seen a handful of times. The chain combines TRBV4-3 with TRBJ1-6, with no clear D. Germline V gene lookup returns CDR1 LGHNA and CDR2 YSLEER. The CDR3 is 15 amino acids. V shed 0 bases and J shed 9 bases, with 12 bases lying between them. CDR3 nucleotide sequence: TGCGCCAGCAGCCAAGATAGTCAGATGTCTTCACCCCTCCACTTT. Encoded protein: CASSQDSQMSSPLHF.

CDR3 protein: CASSGLNTEAFF. CDR3 DNA: TGTGCCAGCAGTGGGTTGAACACTGAAGCTTTCTTT. J is TRBJ1-1 and V is TRBV6-5, with D unresolved. Germline CDR1 is MNHEY and CDR2 is SVGAGI. Trimming removed 5 bases from V and 0 bases from J, with 4 bases in between. CDR3 length: 12 amino acids.

The rearrangement links TRBV29-1 to TRBJ1-5; TRBD1 agrees at 8 bases. The CDR3 has 13 residues. V lost 4 bases, J lost 7 bases, and 6 bases stayed unmatched. CDR1 is SQVTM and CDR2 is ANQGSEA in the germline V gene. The CDR3 is CSVAGQGEQPQHF. The CDR3 DNA is TGCAGCGTTGCTGGACAGGGTGAGCAGCCCCAGCATTTT.

The rearrangement joins TRBV5-6 to TRBJ2-6; 10 nucleotides line up with TRBD1. This CDR3 is built from 16 residues. Germline V gene sequence: CDR1 SGHDT, CDR2 YYEEEE. Germline trimming cut 2 bases from V and 3 bases from J; bases unmatched to any gene: 2. The CDR3 sequence is CASSLGTGDGANVLTF. CDR3 sequence (DNA): TGTGCCAGCAGCTTAGGGACAGGGGATGGGGCCAACGTCCTGACTTTC.

The V call is TRBV7-3, the J call TRBJ1-3; no clear D gene. Trimming stripped 5 bases from V and 0 bases from J, with 14 bases between. CDR1 and CDR2 from the germline V gene are SGHTA and FQGTGA. The CDR3 contains 16 residues. The CDR3 loop is CASSLGRISSGNTIYF. CDR3 nucleotide sequence: TGTGCCAGCAGCCTAGGACGGATAAGCTCTGGAAACACCATATATTTT.

V and J are TRBV5-6 and TRBJ2-5, with D possibly matching TRBD2 (5 bases). The CDR3 runs to 15 residues. V shed 7 bases and J shed 2 bases, with 18 bases lying between them. Germline V gene sequence: CDR1 SGHDT, CDR2 YYEEEE. The CDR3 is CASGSLRVIQETQYF. For the CDR3, the DNA is TGTGCCAGCGGGTCCCTGAGGGTGATACAAGAGACCCAGTACTTC.

A word on this clonotype: Just one base apart from a much larger clone, this may be a read error. This chain uses TRBV20-1 with TRBJ1-2; D is possibly TRBD1 (5 bases). Deletions cut 3 bases from V and 9 bases from J, with 14 bases between. In germline, CDR1 is DFQATT, CDR2 SNEGSKA (reference sequence). The CDR3 is 12 residues long. In DNA, the CDR3 is TGCAGTGCTAGGGGGGGTCCTGATTGCTACACCTTC. Encoded protein: CSARGGPDCYTF.

This clonotype was detected only a few times. This sequence joins TRBV9 and TRBJ1-6; TRBD1 might be the D (5 bases). V was shortened by 4 bases and J by 7 bases, with 15 bases between the two germline ends. This CDR3 region has 15 residues. Germline V CDR1 and CDR2: SGDLS, YYNGEE. CDR3 in amino acids: CASSPFDGGNSPLHF. CDR3 bases: TGTGCCAGCAGCCCTTTCGACGGGGGAAATTCACCCCTCCACTTT.

This clonotype was recorded a few times. V usage is TRBV5-1 and J usage is TRBJ2-7, with 16 bases aligning to TRBD2. The CDR3 runs 20 residues. In germline, CDR1 is SGHRS, CDR2 YFSETQ. The trim removed 2 bases at V and 1 base at J, leaving 12 bases unmatched. CDR3 bases: TGCGCCAGCAGCTTACCCGGGACTAGCGGGAGGGCCCGGGGATCCTACGAGCAGTACTTC. Its translation: CASSLPGTSGRARGSYEQYF. Full variable domain (remainder filled in from reference TRBV5-1 and TRBJ2-7): KAGVTQTPRYLIKTRGQQVTLSCSPISGHRSVSWYQQTPGQGLQFLFEYFSETQRNKGNFPGRFSGRQFSNSRSEMNVSTLELGDSALYLCASSLPGTSGRARGSYEQYFGPGTRLTVT.

The CDR3 sequence is CASSQVAAGELFF. CDR3 sequence (DNA): TGTGCCAGCAGCCAAGTTGCGGCCGGGGAGCTGTTTTTT. This sequence joins TRBV3-1 and TRBJ2-2; D is undetermined. This CDR3 spans 13 amino acids. Germline V gives CDR1 LGHDT, CDR2 YNNKEL (reference sequence). The germline V and J ends were trimmed by 1 base and 6 bases, with 6 bases remaining between them.

The gene calls are TRBV28 and TRBJ1-2; maybe TRBD1 (6 bases). The CDR3 is 12 residues long. V lost 2 bases, J lost 7 bases, and 8 bases lay in between. Germline assignment: CDR1 MDHEN and CDR2 SYDVKM. The CDR3: CASSLGQTGYTF. Written as DNA, the CDR3 is TGTGCCAGCAGTTTAGGACAGACTGGCTACACCTTC.

The sample holds a few counts of this clonotype. The rearrangement links TRBV29-1 to TRBJ1-3; D ambiguous. The germline V gene has CDR1 SQVTM and CDR2 ANQGSEA. The CDR3 is 15 residues long. Trimming pared 3 bases from V and 0 bases from J, leaving 12 bases between. The CDR3 here is CSVEVGLLSGNTIYF. The CDR3 DNA sequence: TGCAGCGTTGAGGTCGGCCTTCTCTCTGGAAACACCATATATTTT.

This clonotype was observed a few times. The chain couples TRBV12-3 or TRBV12-4 to TRBJ1-4; TRBD1 might be the D (5 bases). The CDR3 is made up of 14 amino acids. The V end was cut by 3 bases, the J end by 5 bases, with 10 bases between. The CDR3 here is CASSFLDTNEKLFF. In DNA, the CDR3 is TGTGCCAGCAGTTTCTTGGACACCAATGAAAAACTGTTTTTT.

This clonotype was counted between two and nine times. The genes are TRBV20-1 and TRBJ2-7; the D is unclear. V was shortened by 0 bases and J by 4 bases, with 13 bases between the two germline ends. Germline lookup yields CDR1 DFQATT and CDR2 SNEGSKA (reference sequence). This CDR3 has 14 amino acids. In nucleotides, the CDR3 is TGCAGTGCTAGAGATCTAGACGTGGGGTACGAGCAGTACTTC. Translated: CSARDLDVGYEQYF.

This chain joins TRBV28 and TRBJ2-5, with D perhaps TRBD2 (7 bases). CDR1 and CDR2 from the germline V gene are MDHEN and SYDVKM. The CDR3 spans 13 residues. CDR3 residues: CASGGAGWETQYF. The CDR3 DNA reads as TGTGCTTCGGGGGGCGCGGGCTGGGAGACCCAGTACTTC.

The chain carries TRBV5-1 and TRBJ1-1, with no clear D. The CDR3 covers 14 residues. Germline CDR1 is SGHRS and CDR2 is YFSETQ. Between the trimmed V and J ends, which lost 4 bases and 6 bases, there was a span of 16 bases. The CDR3 DNA reads as TGCGCCAGCAGCCCGACGGTCTACAACCCTGAAGCTTTCTTT. Translated: CASSPTVYNPEAFF.

In regard to this clonotype: A single base separates this from a much larger clone, so it may be a read error. The gene calls are TRBV7-2 and TRBJ2-7; 7 bases match TRBD2. Matching the DNA end better, TRBJ2-1 makes the J call doubtful. The CDR3 extends over 14 amino acids. Germline V gives CDR1 SGHTA, CDR2 FQGNSA. The CDR3 DNA follows: TGTGCCGGCAGCCCCTCTAGCGGTTACAATGAGCAGTTCTTC. This encodes CAGSPSSGYNEQFF.

The J gene is TRBJ2-5, the V gene TRBV9, with a possible D match to TRBD2 (6 bases). Germline V gene sequence: CDR1 SGDLS, CDR2 YYNGEE. This CDR3 comprises 18 residues. V lost 2 bases to trimming and J lost 1 base, with 21 bases between them. The CDR3 here is CASSVGGRAETIQETQYF. Written as DNA, the CDR3 is TGTGCCAGCAGCGTGGGGGGTCGGGCAGAGACAATCCAAGAGACCCAGTACTTC.

This clonotype was detected only a few times. V is TRBV20-1 and J is TRBJ2-5; the D call may be TRBD1 or TRBD2 (6 bases each). The CDR3 contains 16 residues. Trimming stripped 4 bases from V and 0 bases from J, with 18 bases between. CDR1 is DFQATT, CDR2 SNEGSKA, per germline (reference sequence). CDR3 coding DNA: TGCAGTGCTACCTCGGGGGCACGGATAAACCAAGAGACCCAGTACTTC. As protein: CSATSGARINQETQYF.

This clonotype was counted a few times. This rearrangement joins TRBV5-1 to TRBJ2-2; TRBD2 matches at 12 bases. The trim removed 5 bases at V and 4 bases at J, leaving 6 bases unmatched. The CDR3 consists of 16 residues. The germline gives CDR1 SGHRS, CDR2 YFSETQ. CDR3 DNA: TGCGCCAGCAGTCGACTAGCGGGAGCTGCCACCGGGGAGCTGTTTTTT. It specifies CASSRLAGAATGELFF.

The sample holds a few counts of this clonotype. The gene calls are TRBV2 and TRBJ2-3; 8 nucleotides align to TRBD1. The junction had 7 bases not matched to a gene; V was cut back by 6 bases and J by 5 bases. Germline V lookup: CDR1 SNHLY, CDR2 FYNNEI. The CDR3 sequence is 14 residues long. For the CDR3, the DNA is TGTGCCAGCAGACGACAGGGGTTGGGAGATACGCAGTATTTT. The encoded protein is CASRRQGLGDTQYF.

The V gene is TRBV2, the J gene TRBJ2-3, with 9 bases matching TRBD2. V lost 5 bases, J lost 0 bases, and 3 bases stayed unmatched. CDR3 length: 15 residues. Per germline, CDR1 SNHLY and CDR2 FYNNEI. The DNA of the CDR3 is TGTGCCAGCAGTCTACTAGCGGGCAGCACAGATACGCAGTATTTT. This translates into CASSLLAGSTDTQYF.